This T cell receptor (beta chain) was retrieved from a study of beta chain features in type 1 diabetes. The CDR3 consists of 15 residues. Germline loops: CDR1 SGHTA, CDR2 FQGNSA. Trimming removed 5 bases from V and 2 bases from J; junction bases left unmatched: 8. The isolated RNA, all of it, was reverse transcribed, so expressed TCRB transcripts were what got sequenced. TCRdb's table, derived via immunoSEQ multiplex PCR, lists solely in-frame clones and lacks some. The profile shows 240,000 or so clones, less than 35% of them singletons. The source material was central memory CD4+ T cells from blood. The chain combines TRBV7-2 with TRBJ2-5; 7 bases align to TRBD2. The clonotype was recovered from a young man in good health. CDR3 sequence: CASSRGDSTQETQYF. CDR3 DNA: TGTGCCAGCAGCCGGGGGGACTCTACACAAGAGACCCAGTACTTC.